A selection of T cell receptor beta chains follows, all from one sample in a study of shared clonotypes between healthy human individuals. Measured with immunoSEQ multiplex PCR; TCRdb has only the in-frame clones, and not every one. The sample carries approximately 710,000 clones, around 91% recorded once. The sample comprised memory CD8+ T cells from PBMCs. The receptors derive from a man aged 18 to 29 in good health. Some clones in this sample may be carry-over from other donors' samples. Each CDR3 is given without its conserved first and last residue.

V gene,J gene,CDR3 protein
TRBV27,TRBJ2-7,ASSPGTSVPV
TRBV28,TRBJ2-7,ASSMADSYEQY
TRBV9,TRBJ2-7,ASSGSSGISPQY
TRBV4-1,TRBJ1-1,ASSQEGYGPIGYTEAF
TRBV5-1,TRBJ1-1,ASSLVGQSTEAF
TRBV5-1,TRBJ2-7,ASSWGPGQGTHEQY
TRBV9,TRBJ1-1,ASSTSGGVQAEAF
TRBV19,TRBJ1-1,ASSVGQYNTEAF
TRBV15,TRBJ2-1,ATGGGMGHNEQF
TRBV4-3,TRBJ2-2,ASSQDRDRVGTGELF
TRBV7-9,TRBJ2-2,ASSDVGQGGTGELF
TRBV19,TRBJ1-2,ASSPSGLLGYGYT
TRBV14,TRBJ1-3,ASSQGLTTAHTGNTIY
TRBV9,TRBJ2-7,ASSVGTVSYEQY
TRBV7-9,TRBJ2-5,ASSLGLPETQY
TRBV6-5,TRBJ1-1,ASSPPWGTEAF